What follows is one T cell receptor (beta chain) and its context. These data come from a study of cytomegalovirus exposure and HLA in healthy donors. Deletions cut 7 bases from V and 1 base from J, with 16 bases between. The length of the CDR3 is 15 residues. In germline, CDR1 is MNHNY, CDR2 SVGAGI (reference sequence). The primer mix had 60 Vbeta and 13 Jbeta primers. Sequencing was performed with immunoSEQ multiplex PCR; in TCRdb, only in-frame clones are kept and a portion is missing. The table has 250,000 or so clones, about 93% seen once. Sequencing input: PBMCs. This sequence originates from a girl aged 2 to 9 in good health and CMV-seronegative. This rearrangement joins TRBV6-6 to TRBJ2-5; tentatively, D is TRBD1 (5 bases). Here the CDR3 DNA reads TGTGCCAGCAAACACGACAGCTACCCCCAAGAGACCCAGTACTTC. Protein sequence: CASKHDSYPQETQYF.